This TCR beta chain was recorded in a study of blood T cell repertoires in COVID-19. Membership in each cohort depended on participant-reported clinical history. Data came from immunoSEQ multiplex PCR; TCRdb stores just in-frame clones and leaves some out. The profile covers about 210,000 clones, with about 86% appearing a single time and 3.8% taken by the ten largest. The source of this sequence is a woman in her thirties or forties with acute COVID-19. Sequencing was performed on PBMCs or T cells enriched from blood (not recorded which).

The CDR3 loop reads CASSQELAVSSYEQYF. The CDR3, as DNA: TGCGCCAGCAGCCAAGAGCTAGCGGTTAGCTCCTACGAGCAGTACTTC. J is TRBJ2-7 and V is TRBV4-1; 7 positions agree with TRBD2. The CDR3 is 16 residues long. Trimming removed 0 bases from V and 0 bases from J; junction bases left unmatched: 5. Per germline, CDR1 MGHRA and CDR2 YSYEKL.